Listed below are T cell receptor beta chains from one sample, sequenced in a study of blood T cell repertoires in COVID-19. Clones were read by immunoSEQ multiplex PCR, and TCRdb kept only the in-frame ones, dropping some. The sample lists about 230,000 clones; about 88% were seen once. Sequencing was done on a sample of peripheral blood. Receptors were obtained from a man aged 35-49 years with acute or convalescent COVID-19. CDR3s include the opening cysteine and the closing phenylalanine or tryptophan. The D gene is left open where the match is weak. Some rows have no size entry. The others give once, few or many, or a class for an expanded clone.

J: TRBJ1-3
V: TRBV7-2
D: -
size: -
CDR3: CASSGTDLNSGNTIYF
DNA: TGTGCCAGCAGCGGGACTGACCTAAACTCTGGAAACACCATATATTTT

J: TRBJ1-6
V: TRBV6-5
D: TRBD1
size: -
CDR3: CASSKDRGNSPLHF
DNA: TGTGCCAGCAGTAAGGACAGGGGTAATTCACCCCTCCACTTT

J: TRBJ1-2
V: TRBV25-1
D: TRBD1
size: -
CDR3: CASSGTGSTGYTF
DNA: TGTGCCAGCTCCGGGACAGGGTCGACAGGCTACACCTTC

J: TRBJ2-2
V: TRBV3-1/TRBV3-2
D: -
size: -
CDR3: CASSQDWRGLSTGELFF
DNA: TGTGCCAGCAGCCAAGATTGGAGGGGTTTAAGCACCGGGGAGCTGTTTTTT

J: TRBJ1-1
V: TRBV11-1
D: TRBD1
size: -
CDR3: CASSEDRANTEAFF
DNA: TGTGCCAGCAGCGAGGACAGGGCCAACACTGAAGCTTTCTTT

J: TRBJ1-2
V: TRBV30
D: TRBD1
size: -
CDR3: CAWSVGTDRKGYTF
DNA: TGTGCCTGGAGTGTGGGGACAGACCGAAAGGGCTACACCTTC

J: TRBJ1-1
V: TRBV29-1
D: -
size: -
CDR3: CSVEDVGAGTEAFF
DNA: TGCAGCGTTGAAGATGTGGGCGCGGGCACTGAAGCTTTCTTT

J: TRBJ2-2
V: TRBV11-2
D: TRBD1
size: few
CDR3: CASSLGQGVVGELFF
DNA: TGTGCCAGCAGCCTTGGACAGGGGGTTGTCGGGGAGCTGTTTTTT

J: TRBJ1-4
V: TRBV9
D: -
size: few
CDR3: CASSVDQGREKLFF
DNA: TGTGCCAGCAGCGTAGATCAGGGTAGAGAAAAACTGTTTTTT

J: TRBJ1-2
V: TRBV5-6
D: -
size: -
CDR3: CASSFPPHDWRNYGYTF
DNA: TGTGCCAGCAGCTTCCCACCTCACGACTGGCGAAACTATGGCTACACCTTC